Listed here are 26 T cell receptor beta chains from one sample, sequenced in a study of early T cells in non-severe SARS-CoV-2 infection. Each CDR3 protein is one row after TCRdb ran MiXCR on the 5' RACE reads. The sample comprises around 92,000 distinct CDR3 sequences, around 10% of which are singletons, and 5.1% rests with the top ten. The specimen was whole blood. The receptor source for this set is an adult who was a healthcare worker with PCR-confirmed SARS-CoV-2 infection or an uninfected control (not recorded which).

This clonotype has more than one count but fewer than ten. The gene calls are TRBV6-5 and TRBJ1-4, with 9 bases that match TRBD1. The junction had 7 bases not matched to a gene; V was cut back by 4 bases and J by 4 bases. CDR1 and CDR2 (germline): MNHEY, SVGAGI. CDR3 size: 16 residues. CDR3 loop: CASSWDGTGNNEKLFF. The CDR3 nucleotides are TGTGCCAGCAGTTGGGACGGGACAGGGAATAATGAAAAACTGTTTTTT.

The rearrangement uses TRBV18 and TRBJ1-2; unclear D gene. This CDR3 is built from 14 residues. The germline V gene encodes CDR1 KGHSH and CDR2 LQKENI. Trimming removed 3 bases from V and 3 bases from J, with 11 bases in between. In DNA, the CDR3 is TGTGCCAGCTCACCTCAGGAGAGAGACTATGGCTACACCTTC. It is translated as CASSPQERDYGYTF.

This clonotype occurred a few times. CDR3 nucleotide sequence: TGTGCCACCAGTCCCGCGGGGGGGCCTCATGAGCAGTTCTTC. The encoded protein is CATSPAGGPHEQFF. This sequence joins TRBV24-1 and TRBJ2-1; 9 nucleotides align to TRBD2. Germline V gene lookup returns CDR1 KGHDR and CDR2 SFDVKD. The CDR3 consists of 14 residues. Trimming removed 6 bases from V and 8 bases from J; junction bases left unmatched: 7.

This clonotype was counted between two and nine times. This chain joins TRBV29-1 and TRBJ2-1; no firm D call. The CDR3 is 15 amino acids. Germline lookup yields CDR1 SQVTM and CDR2 ANQGSEA. V gave up 3 bases and J gave up 2 bases, with 14 bases separating them. For the CDR3, the DNA is TGCAGCGTTGACGGTTTGGCATCACCCTACAATGAGCAGTTCTTC. This gives the protein CSVDGLASPYNEQFF.

At least ten counts were recorded for this clonotype. The V gene is TRBV20-1, the J gene TRBJ1-2, with D uncertain. The CDR3 length is 13 residues. In germline, CDR1 is DFQATT, CDR2 SNEGSKA (reference sequence). V lost 2 bases and J lost 4, with 11 bases in between. This CDR3 is CSARLSASYGYTF. The CDR3 DNA follows: TGCAGTGCTAGATTGTCAGCGAGCTATGGCTACACCTTC.

The chain employs TRBV18 and TRBJ2-3; D is perhaps TRBD1 or TRBD2 (5 bases each). The CDR3 is 16 residues long. In germline, CDR1 is KGHSH, CDR2 LQKENI. Deletions cut 4 bases from V and 0 bases from J, with 14 bases between. Here the CDR3 DNA reads TGTGCCAGCTCACGCGGTACGGGGCCTAGCACAGATACGCAGTATTTT. Its protein product is CASSRGTGPSTDTQYF.

V and J are TRBV9 and TRBJ2-7; 12 bases agree with TRBD1. There are 16 residues in the CDR3. Germline CDR1 and CDR2: SGDLS and YYNGEE. The trim removed 0 bases at V and 3 bases at J, leaving 4 bases unmatched. The CDR3 protein is CASSVAGTGGVYEQYF. The CDR3 nucleotides read TGTGCCAGCAGCGTAGCCGGGACAGGGGGCGTCTACGAGCAGTACTTC.

At least ten counts were recorded for this clonotype. The chain has TRBV12-3 or TRBV12-4 and TRBJ2-1, with D possibly matching TRBD2 (5 bases). V shed 10 bases and J shed 6 bases, with 16 bases lying between them. This CDR3 region has 13 residues. CDR3 in amino acids: CAKGLRGSNEQFF. In DNA, the CDR3 is TGTGCCAAGGGCCTCCGAGGGAGCAATGAGCAGTTCTTC.

In this sample, this clonotype turned up many times. The V call is TRBV7-9, the J call TRBJ2-6; the D is unclear. The V gene's germline CDR1 is SEHNR and CDR2 FQNEAQ (reference sequence). This CDR3 has 14 amino acids. Trimming stripped 8 bases from V and 2 bases from J, with 10 bases between. The DNA of the CDR3 is TGTGCCAGCGGTCCTGGGCCTGGGGCCAACGTCCTGACTTTC. It translates to CASGPGPGANVLTF.

The chain combines TRBV4-2 with TRBJ2-3; no firm D call. In germline, CDR1 is LGHNA, CDR2 YNFKEQ. CDR3 size: 13 residues. V lost 1 base and J lost 6, with 8 bases in between. CDR3 protein: CASSQGPGDTQYF. In nucleotides, the CDR3 is TGTGCCAGCAGCCAAGGCCCCGGGGATACGCAGTATTTT.

The chain has TRBV11-1 and TRBJ1-5; the D gene is possibly TRBD1 (5 bases). CDR1 and CDR2 (germline): SGHAT, FQDESV (reference sequence). The ends were cut back, 10 bases at V and 0 bases at J, with 16 bases in the middle. The length of the CDR3 is 15 residues. The CDR3 DNA sequence: TGTGCCACCTTAGGGACGGTCCATAGCAATCAGCCCCAGCATTTT. It specifies CATLGTVHSNQPQHF.

The gene calls are TRBV2 and TRBJ1-6, with a possible D match to TRBD1 (6 bases). V was shortened by 3 bases and J by 6 bases, with 12 bases between the two germline ends. The germline gives CDR1 SNHLY, CDR2 FYNNEI. The CDR3 consists of 15 residues. CDR3 nucleotides: TGTGCCAGCAGTGAGAACAGGGCTGGTAATTCACCCCTCCACTTT. Translated: CASSENRAGNSPLHF.

This clonotype has just a few counts. This chain uses TRBV7-9 with TRBJ1-1, with a weak D call TRBD1 (5 bases). CDR1 is SEHNR, CDR2 FQNEAQ, per germline (reference sequence). The CDR3 spans 14 residues. Deletions cut 5 bases from V and 5 bases from J, with 15 bases between. In DNA, the CDR3 is TGTGCCAGCAGCCCGGGACCCCGGAGGACTGAAGCTTTCTTT. Translated, it gives CASSPGPRRTEAFF. Drawing the rest from reference TRBV7-9 and TRBJ1-1, the complete variable domain is DTGVSQNPRHKITKRGQNVTFRCDPISEHNRLYWYRQTLGQGPEFLTYFQNEAQLEKSRLLSDRFSAERPKGSFSTLEIQRTEQGDSAMYLCASSPGPRRTEAFFGQGTRLTVV.

The chain couples TRBV28 to TRBJ2-3; maybe TRBD1 (5 bases). The V gene's germline CDR1 is MDHEN and CDR2 SYDVKM. V was clipped by 7 bases and J by 1 base, with 9 bases between them. CDR3 size: 13 residues. The CDR3 loop is CASTLTGTDTQYF. The CDR3 nucleotides read TGTGCCAGCACCTTGACAGGCACAGATACGCAGTATTTT.

The CDR3 nucleotides read TGTGCCAGCTCACAGACTAGCGGGAGGGCCAATGAGCAGTTCTTC. Translating gives CASSQTSGRANEQFF. V and J are TRBV18 and TRBJ2-1; 14 positions match TRBD2. V was clipped by 4 bases and J by 6 bases; unmatched bases: 2. This CDR3 region has 15 residues. Germline values: CDR1 KGHSH, CDR2 LQKENI.

The chain employs TRBV5-1 and TRBJ1-2, with D possibly being TRBD1 (6 bases). The CDR3 spans 14 residues. V lost 4 bases and J lost 5, with 15 bases in between. Germline V gene lookup returns CDR1 SGHRS and CDR2 YFSETQ. The CDR3 loop reads CASSPDSLIYGYTF. The CDR3 DNA sequence: TGCGCCAGCAGCCCGGACAGCTTAATTTATGGCTACACCTTC.

The CDR3 loop is CSATDRPSYEQYF. CDR3 sequence (DNA): TGCAGTGCTACGGACAGGCCCTCCTACGAGCAGTACTTC. This chain joins TRBV20-1 and TRBJ2-7, with 7 bases identical to TRBD1. Germline V lookup: CDR1 DFQATT, CDR2 SNEGSKA (reference sequence). The CDR3 has 13 residues. V gave up 4 bases and J gave up 0 bases; unmatched junction bases: 3.

The chain employs TRBV11-2 and TRBJ2-2; a weak D match, TRBD2 (5 bases). V was pared by 5 bases and J by 3 bases, with 19 bases between. The CDR3 spans 17 residues. Per germline, CDR1 SGHAT and CDR2 FQNNGV. In DNA form, the CDR3 reads TGTGCCAGCAGCCCCCGGACTGGAAGGACTTACACCGGGGAGCTGTTTTTT. Protein: CASSPRTGRTYTGELFF.

This clonotype was found many times. The rearrangement links TRBV5-4 to TRBJ2-5; D is unresolved. Trimming removed 2 bases from V and 5 bases from J, with 4 bases in between. CDR1 is SGHNT, CDR2 YYREEE, per germline (reference sequence). The CDR3 covers 11 residues. This chain's CDR3 is CASSLAETQYF. As DNA, the CDR3 is TGTGCCAGCAGCTTAGCGGAGACCCAGTACTTC.

The chain uses TRBV6-2 or TRBV6-3 and TRBJ2-2; D is unclear. V lost 6 bases, J lost 5 bases, and 7 bases lay in between. This CDR3 is built from 12 residues. CDR1 is MNHEY and CDR2 is SVGEGT in the germline V gene. The CDR3 DNA follows: TGTGCCAGCAGCGAGTTTACCGGGGAGCTGTTTTTT. Translation: CASSEFTGELFF.

This clonotype was seen repeatedly, ten times or more. CDR3 protein: CASSLAGHADTQYF. The CDR3 region has the DNA TGCGCCAGCAGCTTGGCGGGACATGCAGATACGCAGTATTTT. The genes are TRBV5-1 and TRBJ2-3; D is possibly TRBD1 (6 bases). Germline V lookup: CDR1 SGHRS, CDR2 YFSETQ. The CDR3 contains 14 residues. V lost 0 bases to trimming and J lost 4 bases, with 9 bases between them.

This clonotype was seen at least ten times. The V call is TRBV29-1, the J call TRBJ1-4; D not certain. The CDR3 is made up of 12 amino acids. Germline-derived CDR1 and CDR2 are SQVTM and ANQGSEA. Between the trimmed V and J ends, which lost 4 bases and 8 bases, there was a span of 11 bases. This chain's CDR3 is CSVGFAREKLFF. DNA for the CDR3: TGCAGCGTTGGGTTTGCCCGGGAAAAACTGTTTTTT.

This clonotype turned up a few times. CDR3 in amino acids: CASSLLVQGYEQYF. The CDR3 nucleotides read TGCGCCAGCAGCTTGCTGGTTCAGGGCTACGAGCAGTACTTC. V is TRBV5-1 and J is TRBJ2-7; tentatively, D is TRBD1 (5 bases). The CDR3 is 14 amino acids. Germline V gene lookup returns CDR1 SGHRS and CDR2 YFSETQ. V shed 1 base and J shed 3 bases, with 11 bases lying between them.

This clonotype was detected only a few times. The V call is TRBV12-3 or TRBV12-4, the J call TRBJ1-6; D gene unclear. Trimming cost V 2 bases and J 10 bases, with 12 bases left between them. The CDR3 contains 14 residues. In nucleotides, the CDR3 is TGTGCCAGCAGTTTAAAAGGGATCACCTCACCCCTCCACTTT. Translating it yields CASSLKGITSPLHF.

This clonotype was detected ten times or more. CDR3 sequence reads: CAIGETGGGTEAFF. Written as DNA, the CDR3 is TGTGCCATTGGCGAGACCGGCGGAGGCACTGAAGCTTTCTTT. V is TRBV10-3 and J is TRBJ1-1, with D hard to call. There are 14 residues in the CDR3. V was pared by 9 bases and J by 4 bases, with 18 bases between. Per germline, CDR1 ENHRY and CDR2 SYGVKD.

V gene TRBV10-3 combines with J gene TRBJ2-1, with D unresolved. This CDR3 contains 14 residues. With 1 base removed from V and 8 bases from J, the gap between germline ends came to 12 bases. Germline V gene data show CDR1 as ENHRY and CDR2 as SYGVKD. CDR3 residues: CAISEWNSRDEQFF. The CDR3 nucleotides read TGTGCCATCAGTGAGTGGAACTCCCGGGATGAGCAGTTCTTC.